This T cell receptor beta chain was found in a study of beta chain features in type 1 diabetes. In the study overall: The study examined 107,917,701 sorted cells across all samples. Study results and limitations: When Type 1 diabetes patients were examined, their TCRB CDR3s proved moderately but significantly shorter in all four CD4+ subsets. Among type 1 diabetes patients, VDJ junctions had fewer insertions and more deletions.

What was sequenced were expressed TCRB transcripts, since all of the isolated RNA had been reverse transcribed. Produced via immunoSEQ multiplex PCR; TCRdb's table is partial and in-frame only. The data contain 500,000 to 850,000 clones, more than 13% of them singletons. In all sorted populations, purity surpassed 95%. This clone was seen more than once but under ten times. Its specificity is not known. This clonotype was obtained from a man younger than 30 with type 1 diabetes. Sequencing was performed on naive CD4+ T cells from blood.

CDR3 in DNA: TGTGCCAGCAGCCAACAGTACAATGAGCAGTTCTTC. This gives the protein CASSQQYNEQFF. The rearrangement links TRBV14 to TRBJ2-1, with no clear D. V lost 2 bases and J lost 4, with 3 bases in between. The CDR3 is 12 residues long. Per germline, CDR1 SGHDN and CDR2 FVKESK.